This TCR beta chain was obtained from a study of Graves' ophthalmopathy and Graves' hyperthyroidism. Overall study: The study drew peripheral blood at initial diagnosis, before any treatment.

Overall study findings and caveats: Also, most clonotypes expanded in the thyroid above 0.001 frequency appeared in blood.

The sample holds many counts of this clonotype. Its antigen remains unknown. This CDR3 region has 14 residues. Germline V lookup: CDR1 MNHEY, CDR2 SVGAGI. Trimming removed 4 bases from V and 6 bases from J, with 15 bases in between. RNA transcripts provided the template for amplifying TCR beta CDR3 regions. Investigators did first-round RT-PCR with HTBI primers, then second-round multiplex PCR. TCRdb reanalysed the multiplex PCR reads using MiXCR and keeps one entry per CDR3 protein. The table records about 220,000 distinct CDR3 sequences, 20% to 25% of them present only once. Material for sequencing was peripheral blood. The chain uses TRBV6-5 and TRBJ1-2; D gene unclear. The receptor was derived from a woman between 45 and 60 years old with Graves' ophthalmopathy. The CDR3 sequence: CASSSPNTGHGYTF. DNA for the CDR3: TGTGCCAGCAGTTCGCCCAACACTGGCCATGGCTACACCTTC.